Presented here are 16 T cell receptor beta chains from one specimen sequenced in a study of cytomegalovirus exposure and HLA in healthy donors. The study ran its PCR with 60 Vbeta and 13 Jbeta primers. The table came from immunoSEQ multiplex PCR; TCRdb's copy has only in-frame clones and leaves some out. The data contain approximately 150,000 clones, roughly 80% of them singletons. The specimen sequenced was PBMCs. The receptors here all came from a man aged 40-49 years in good health and CMV-seronegative.

The gene calls are TRBV6-6 and TRBJ1-1; TRBD1 matches at 7 bases. This CDR3 has 16 residues. Germline V gene data show CDR1 as MNHNY and CDR2 as SVGAGI (reference sequence). V was clipped by 0 bases and J by 3 bases; unmatched bases: 7. CDR3 amino acids: CASSYSGQAPHTEAFF. The CDR3 DNA follows: TGTGCCAGCAGTTACTCTGGACAGGCCCCCCACACTGAAGCTTTCTTT.

The chain uses TRBV28 and TRBJ1-1; 7 bases map to TRBD1. With 0 bases clipped from V and 10 bases from J, the junction kept 2 bases outside the gene matches. The CDR3 contains 12 residues. Per the germline V gene, CDR1 is MDHEN and CDR2 is SYDVKM. DNA of the CDR3: TGTGCCAGCAGTTTATGGGACAGGCGAGCTTTCTTT. It specifies CASSLWDRRAFF. Using reference TRBV28 and TRBJ1-1 for the parts outside the CDR3, the full variable domain is DVKVTQSSRYLVKRTGEKVFLECVQDMDHENMFWYRQDPGLGLRLIYFSYDVKMKEKGDIPEGYSVSREKKERFSLILESASTNQTSMYLCASSLWDRRAFFGQGTRLTVV.

The V gene is TRBV11-2, the J gene TRBJ1-1; 9 nucleotides match TRBD1. CDR1 SGHAT and CDR2 FQNNGV come from the germline V gene. This CDR3 contains 15 residues. With 5 bases clipped from V and 5 bases from J, the junction kept 9 bases outside the gene matches. The CDR3 loop is CASSPRDRAGTEAFF. DNA of the CDR3: TGTGCCAGCAGCCCAAGGGACAGGGCAGGGACTGAAGCTTTCTTT.

The table lists this clone with a count of one. This rearrangement joins TRBV11-3 to TRBJ2-6, with D unclear. The germline CDR1 and CDR2 sequences are SGHNT and YENEEA. Trimming shortened V by 4 bases and J by 0 bases, and 10 bases separated the two germline ends. This CDR3 comprises 16 residues. CDR3 DNA sequence: TGTGCCAGCAGCTCAGTCTCGGGCTCTGGGGCCAACGTCCTGACTTTC. Translating it yields CASSSVSGSGANVLTF.

V and J are TRBV7-3 and TRBJ2-7; 7 bases line up with TRBD1. Germline CDR1 is SGHTA and CDR2 is FQGTGA. J lost 1 base, V lost 1 base, and 4 bases had no gene match. The CDR3 contains 15 residues. The CDR3 region is CASSLMGRGSYEQYF. The CDR3 DNA reads TGTGCCAGCAGCTTAATGGGCAGGGGGTCCTACGAGCAGTACTTC.

The chain joins TRBV2 to TRBJ2-2, with D perhaps matching TRBD1 (5 bases). There are 14 residues in the CDR3. The germline gives CDR1 SNHLY, CDR2 FYNNEI. V lost 1 base and J lost 3, with 6 bases in between. The CDR3 here is CASSEEQDTGELFF. The CDR3 DNA sequence: TGTGCCAGCAGTGAAGAACAGGACACCGGGGAGCTGTTTTTT.

As to this clone: This specimen includes other DNA sequences encoding the same CDR3. The chain has TRBV9 and TRBJ1-4; TRBD1 aligns across 8 bases. This CDR3 has 14 residues. The V gene's germline CDR1 is SGDLS and CDR2 YYNGEE. The ends lost 2 bases at V and 4 bases at J; junction bases unmatched: 1. The CDR3: CASSVGQGNEKLFF. In DNA, the CDR3 is TGTGCCAGCAGCGTCGGACAGGGTAATGAAAAACTGTTTTTT.

The rearrangement links TRBV7-2 to TRBJ2-1; possibly TRBD1 for D (5 bases). V lost 5 bases and J 8 bases, leaving 13 bases between the germline ends. This CDR3 spans 13 amino acids. The germline CDR1 and CDR2 sequences are SGHTA and FQGNSA. CDR3 nucleotides: TGTGCCAGCAGCGTGCCGGTAGGGGATGAGCAGTTCTTC. Its protein is CASSVPVGDEQFF.

Worth noting for this clone: The sample carries other DNA sequences with the same CDR3. The chain combines TRBV5-1 with TRBJ1-1; 10 nucleotides align to TRBD1. The CDR3 extends over 14 amino acids. The germline gives CDR1 SGHRS, CDR2 YFSETQ. Trimming removed 0 bases from V and 5 bases from J; junction bases left unmatched: 1. Here the CDR3 reads CASSLGTGGTEAFF. The CDR3 DNA is TGCGCCAGCAGCTTGGGGACAGGGGGGACTGAAGCTTTCTTT.

This sequence joins TRBV30 and TRBJ1-5, with no clear D. Trimming shortened V by 1 base and J by 5 bases, and 9 bases separated the two germline ends. This CDR3 has 13 residues. The V gene's germline CDR1 is GTSNPN and CDR2 SVGIG (reference sequence). The CDR3 DNA sequence: TGTGCCTGGAGTGAGAGGAGCGATCAGCCCCAGCATTTT. Translating it yields CAWSERSDQPQHF. Drawing the rest from reference TRBV30 and TRBJ1-5, the complete variable domain is SQTIHQWPATLVQPVGSPLSLECTVEGTSNPNLYWYRQAAGRGLQLLFYSVGIGQISSEVPQNLSASRPQDRQFILSSKKLLLSDSGFYLCAWSERSDQPQHFGDGTRLSIL.

This rearrangement joins TRBV27 to TRBJ2-7; D is possibly TRBD2 (5 bases). The CDR3 consists of 15 residues. The germline gives CDR1 MNHEY, CDR2 SMNVEV (reference sequence). V shed 4 bases and J shed 2 bases, with 15 bases lying between them. The CDR3 sequence is CASSSGRDVPYEQYF. As DNA, the CDR3 is TGTGCCAGCAGTTCCGGACGGGATGTCCCCTACGAGCAGTACTTC.

The rearrangement joins TRBV29-1 to TRBJ2-5; the D gene is possibly TRBD2 (5 bases). The CDR3 consists of 12 residues. Germline V gene data show CDR1 as SQVTM and CDR2 as ANQGSEA. The V end lost 6 bases, the J end lost 5 bases, and 13 bases lay between the germline ends. The CDR3 bases are TGCAGCGTGACCGGGGTTGGGGAGACCCAGTACTTC. Translation gives CSVTGVGETQYF.

This chain joins TRBV6-5 and TRBJ2-1; D remains ambiguous. Trimming stripped 5 bases from V and 0 bases from J, with 5 bases between. The CDR3 runs 13 residues. Germline CDR1 reads MNHEY; CDR2 reads SVGAGI. The chain's CDR3 is CASSRSSYNEQFF. For the CDR3, the DNA is TGTGCCAGCAGTCGTAGCTCCTACAATGAGCAGTTCTTC.

The chain links TRBV4-3 to TRBJ2-5; 9 nucleotides align to TRBD2. The CDR3 length is 15 residues. Germline V gene data show CDR1 as LGHNA and CDR2 as YSLEER. V gave up 0 bases and J gave up 4 bases; unmatched junction bases: 3. The CDR3 is CASSQEPSGAETQYF. The CDR3 region has the DNA TGCGCCAGCAGCCAAGAACCTAGCGGGGCAGAGACCCAGTACTTC.

This clone was observed a single time. The rearrangement joins TRBV15 to TRBJ2-3; TRBD2 matches at 7 bases. V shed 7 bases and J 4 bases; nucleotides not matched to a gene: 5. The CDR3 spans 13 residues. Germline assignment: CDR1 LNHNV and CDR2 YYDKDF (reference sequence). DNA of the CDR3: TGTGCCACCACTAGGCTAGCGGCAGATACGCAGTATTTT. This translates into CATTRLAADTQYF. The full variable domain, completed using reference TRBV15 and TRBJ2-3, is DAMVIQNPRYQVTQFGKPVTLSCSQTLNHNVMYWYQQKSSQAPKLLFHYYDKDFNNEADTPDNFQSRRPNTSFCFLDIRSPGLGDTAMYLCATTRLAADTQYFGPGTRLTVL.

V gene TRBV11-1 combines with J gene TRBJ2-2; TRBD1 matches at 10 bases. Germline-derived CDR1 and CDR2 are SGHAT and FQDESV (reference sequence). V lost 5 bases, J lost 6 bases, and 6 bases stayed unmatched. The CDR3 has 15 amino acids. This CDR3 reads CASSLDRGPAGELFF. CDR3 sequence (DNA): TGTGCCAGCAGCCTAGACAGGGGGCCCGCCGGGGAGCTGTTTTTT.